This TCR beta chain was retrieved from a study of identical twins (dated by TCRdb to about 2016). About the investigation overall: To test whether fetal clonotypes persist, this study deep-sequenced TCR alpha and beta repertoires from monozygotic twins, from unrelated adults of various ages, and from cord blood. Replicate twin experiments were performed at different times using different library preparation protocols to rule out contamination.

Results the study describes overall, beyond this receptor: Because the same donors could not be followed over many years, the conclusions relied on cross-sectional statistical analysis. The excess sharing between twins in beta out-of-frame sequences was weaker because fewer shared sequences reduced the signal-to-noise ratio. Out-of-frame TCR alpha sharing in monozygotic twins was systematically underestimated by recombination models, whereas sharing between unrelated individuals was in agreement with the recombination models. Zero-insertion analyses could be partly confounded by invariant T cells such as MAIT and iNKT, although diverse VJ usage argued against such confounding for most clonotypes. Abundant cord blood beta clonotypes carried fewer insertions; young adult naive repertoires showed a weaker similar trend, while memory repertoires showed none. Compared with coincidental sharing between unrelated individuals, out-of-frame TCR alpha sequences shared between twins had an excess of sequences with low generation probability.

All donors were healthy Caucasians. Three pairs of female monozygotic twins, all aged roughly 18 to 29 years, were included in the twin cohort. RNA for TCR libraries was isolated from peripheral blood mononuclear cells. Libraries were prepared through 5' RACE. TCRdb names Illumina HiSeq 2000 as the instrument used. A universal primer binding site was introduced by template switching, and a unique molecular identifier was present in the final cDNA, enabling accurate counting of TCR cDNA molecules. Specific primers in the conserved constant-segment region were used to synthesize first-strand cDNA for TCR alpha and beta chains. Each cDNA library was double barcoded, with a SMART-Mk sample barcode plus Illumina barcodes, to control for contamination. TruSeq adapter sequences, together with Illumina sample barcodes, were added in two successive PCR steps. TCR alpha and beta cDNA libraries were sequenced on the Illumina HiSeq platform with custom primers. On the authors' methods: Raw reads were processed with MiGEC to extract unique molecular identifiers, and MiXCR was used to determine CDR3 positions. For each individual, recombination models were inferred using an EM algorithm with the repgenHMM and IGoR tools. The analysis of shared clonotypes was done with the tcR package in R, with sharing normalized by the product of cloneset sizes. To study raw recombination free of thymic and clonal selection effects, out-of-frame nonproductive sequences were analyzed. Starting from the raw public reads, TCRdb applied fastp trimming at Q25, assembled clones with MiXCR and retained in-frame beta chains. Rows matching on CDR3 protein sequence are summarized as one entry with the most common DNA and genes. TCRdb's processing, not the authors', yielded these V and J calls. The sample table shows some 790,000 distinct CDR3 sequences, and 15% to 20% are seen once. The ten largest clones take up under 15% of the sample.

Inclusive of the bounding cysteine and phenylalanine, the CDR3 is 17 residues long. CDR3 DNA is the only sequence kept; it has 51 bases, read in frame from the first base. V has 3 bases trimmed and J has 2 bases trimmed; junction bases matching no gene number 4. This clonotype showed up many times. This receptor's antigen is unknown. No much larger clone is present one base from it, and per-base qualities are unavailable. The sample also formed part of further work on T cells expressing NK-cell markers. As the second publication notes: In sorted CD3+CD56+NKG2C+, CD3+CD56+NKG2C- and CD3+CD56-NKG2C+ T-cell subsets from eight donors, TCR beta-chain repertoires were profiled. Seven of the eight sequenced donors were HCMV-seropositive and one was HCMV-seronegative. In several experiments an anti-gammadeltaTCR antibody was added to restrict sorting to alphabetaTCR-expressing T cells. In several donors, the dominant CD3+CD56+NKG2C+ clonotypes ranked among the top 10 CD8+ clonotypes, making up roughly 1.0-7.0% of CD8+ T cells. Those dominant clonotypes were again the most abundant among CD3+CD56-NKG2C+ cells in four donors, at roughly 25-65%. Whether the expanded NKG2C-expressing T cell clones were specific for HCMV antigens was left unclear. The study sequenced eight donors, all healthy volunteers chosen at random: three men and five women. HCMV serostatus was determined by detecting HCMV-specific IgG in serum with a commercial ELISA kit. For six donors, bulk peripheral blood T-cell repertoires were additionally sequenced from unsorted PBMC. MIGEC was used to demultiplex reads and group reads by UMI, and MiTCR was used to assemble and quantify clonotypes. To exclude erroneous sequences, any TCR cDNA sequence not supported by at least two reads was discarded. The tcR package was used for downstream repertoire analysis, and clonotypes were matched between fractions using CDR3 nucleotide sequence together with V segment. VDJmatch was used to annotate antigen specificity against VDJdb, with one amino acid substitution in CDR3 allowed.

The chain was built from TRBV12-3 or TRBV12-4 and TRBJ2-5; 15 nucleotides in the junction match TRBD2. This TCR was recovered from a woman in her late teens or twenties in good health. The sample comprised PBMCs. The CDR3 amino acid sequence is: CASSFGGTSGRQETQYF. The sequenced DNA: TGTGCCAGCAGTTTTGGCGGGACTAGCGGGAGGCAAGAGACCCAGTACTTC.